These T cell receptor beta chains were read from a single sample in a study of T-cell memory formation after mild COVID-19. MiXCR was run by TCRdb on the 5' RACE reads, yielding one entry per CDR3 protein. Among approximately 170,000 distinct CDR3 sequences listed, around 13% were seen once. The source material was PBMCs or a T cell subset sorted from them (not recorded which). The receptors were gathered from a young man who had mild COVID-19 (a few samples of this study predate the infection). Cell type and time point are not known. Each CDR3 is given with its conserved first and last residue. D genes are given only for firm matches. Clone size appears in some rows only: once, few, many, or a class for an expanded clone.

clone_size,j_call,v_call,d_call,cdr3_aa,cdr3_nt
many,TRBJ2-5,TRBV20-1,-,CSARDTGTKETQYF,TGCAGTGCTAGAGACACCGGGACCAAAGAGACCCAGTACTTC
many,TRBJ2-5,TRBV5-1,-,CASSLVPGGVETQYF,TGCGCCAGCAGCTTGGTTCCCGGGGGAGTGGAGACCCAGTACTTC
few,TRBJ1-5,TRBV19,TRBD1,CATAGQYNQPQHF,TGTGCCACCGCGGGACAGTACAATCAGCCCCAGCATTTT
few,TRBJ2-2,TRBV4-1,TRBD2,CASSQASGVDGELFF,TGCGCCAGCAGCCAAGCAAGCGGGGTTGACGGGGAGCTGTTTTTT
few,TRBJ2-1,TRBV28,TRBD1,CASSPQDRDNEQFF,TGTGCCAGCAGTCCCCAGGACAGGGACAATGAGCAGTTCTTC
-,TRBJ2-1,TRBV5-5,-,CASTSGPRDEQFF,TGTGCCAGCACCTCGGGTCCTAGGGATGAGCAGTTCTTC
many,TRBJ1-1,TRBV12-3/TRBV12-4,-,CASSFPNTEAFF,TGTGCCAGCAGCTTTCCAAACACTGAAGCTTTCTTT
-,TRBJ2-1,TRBV11-2,TRBD1,CASSINRGDEQFF,TGTGCCAGCAGCATTAACAGGGGGGATGAGCAGTTCTTC
-,TRBJ2-6,TRBV5-8,-,CASSQPVADPSGANVLTF,TGTGCCAGCAGCCAGCCAGTGGCAGACCCCTCTGGGGCCAACGTCCTGACTTTC
-,TRBJ1-4,TRBV7-2,-,CASSFQGGEKLFF,TGTGCCAGCAGCTTCCAGGGCGGTGAAAAACTGTTTTTT
-,TRBJ1-2,TRBV10-3,TRBD1,CAIRTGTGFSYGYTF,TGTGCCATCAGAACCGGGACAGGGTTTTCGTATGGCTACACCTTC
few,TRBJ1-2,TRBV5-8,-,CASSLVPPRQGYTF,TGTGCCAGCAGCTTGGTCCCGCCCCGTCAAGGCTACACCTTC
-,TRBJ2-4,TRBV4-3,TRBD2,CASSQDSAGGPIAKNIQYF,TGCGCCAGCAGCCAAGATTCAGCGGGGGGGCCTATAGCCAAAAACATTCAGTACTTC
few,TRBJ1-1,TRBV2,-,CASTLQGKGTEAFF,TGTGCCAGCACCCTGCAGGGGAAAGGGACTGAAGCTTTCTTT
-,TRBJ1-2,TRBV4-3,TRBD1,CASSQVGQGARGYTF,TGCGCCAGCAGCCAAGTGGGGCAGGGGGCAAGGGGCTACACCTTC
-,TRBJ2-7,TRBV20-1,-,CSARGTDKQYF,TGCAGTGCTAGAGGGACAGACAAGCAGTACTTC
many,TRBJ2-2,TRBV7-9,TRBD1,CASSRTGSTGELFF,TGTGCCAGCAGCCGGACAGGGAGTACCGGGGAGCTGTTTTTT
-,TRBJ2-5,TRBV27,TRBD2,CASTPLGTSGALGETQYF,TGTGCCAGCACTCCCCTCGGGACTAGCGGGGCTTTGGGAGAGACCCAGTACTTC
-,TRBJ1-2,TRBV5-1,TRBD1,CASSPRGQGLDYGYTF,TGCGCCAGCAGCCCCAGGGGACAGGGGCTCGACTATGGCTACACCTTC
-,TRBJ1-5,TRBV19,TRBD1,CASSIGTGHSNQPQHF,TGTGCCAGTAGTATCGGGACAGGACATAGCAATCAGCCCCAGCATTTT
few,TRBJ2-3,TRBV7-2,-,CASSLAFGDTDGTDTQYF,TGTGCCAGCAGCTTAGCGTTCGGGGACACGGACGGCACAGATACGCAGTATTTT
-,TRBJ2-7,TRBV12-3/TRBV12-4,TRBD2,CASRLAGSSYEQYF,TGTGCCAGCAGACTAGCGGGGAGCTCCTACGAGCAGTACTTC
-,TRBJ1-4,TRBV6-5,-,CASSSSAGTTAEKLFF,TGTGCCAGCAGTTCCTCGGCCGGGACCACGGCGGAAAAACTGTTTTTT
-,TRBJ2-5,TRBV20-1,-,CSAMGSQETQYF,TGCAGTGCTATGGGTAGCCAAGAGACCCAGTACTTC
few,TRBJ2-1,TRBV18,-,CASSLPVAVYNEQFF,TGTGCCAGCTCACTCCCAGTAGCGGTATACAATGAGCAGTTCTTC
-,TRBJ2-7,TRBV18,TRBD2,CASSPQRGVDEQYF,TGTGCCAGCTCCCCCCAGCGGGGGGTTGATGAGCAGTACTTC
-,TRBJ1-5,TRBV6-2/TRBV6-3,-,CASSYSRGQPQHF,TGTGCCAGCAGTTACTCGAGGGGTCAGCCCCAGCATTTT
-,TRBJ2-2,TRBV20-1,TRBD2,CSARRSAGGRTGELFF,TGCAGTGCTAGAAGATCGGCGGGGGGGCGTACCGGGGAGCTGTTTTTT
few,TRBJ2-5,TRBV7-2,-,CASSWGRYQETQYF,TGTGCCAGCAGCTGGGGGCGGTACCAAGAGACCCAGTACTTC
few,TRBJ2-4,TRBV5-1,-,CASSLDRTAIQYF,TGCGCCAGCAGCTTGGACCGGACGGCCATTCAGTACTTC
-,TRBJ2-5,TRBV15,-,CATSSARGAGTETQYF,TGTGCCACCAGCAGTGCCCGAGGAGCGGGTACGGAGACCCAGTACTTC
-,TRBJ1-6,TRBV9,-,CASSGGSSYNSPLHF,TGTGCCAGCAGCGGGGGGAGCTCCTATAATTCACCCCTCCACTTT
few,TRBJ2-7,TRBV3-1,TRBD1,CASSQGPTGGYEQYF,TGTGCCAGCAGCCAAGGCCCCACAGGGGGCTACGAGCAGTACTTC
few,TRBJ1-5,TRBV11-3,-,CASRPRSFSNQPQHF,TGTGCCAGCAGACCACGGTCATTTAGCAATCAGCCCCAGCATTTT
-,TRBJ2-2,TRBV12-3/TRBV12-4,TRBD2,CASSPLGGYTGELYF,TGTGCCAGCAGCCCCCTGGGGGGGTACACCGGGGAGCTGTATTTT
many,TRBJ2-7,TRBV7-2,TRBD1,CASSLGTGGEQYF,TGTGCCAGCAGCTTAGGGACAGGGGGCGAGCAGTACTTC
-,TRBJ1-2,TRBV7-2,-,CASSLSGIGDGYTF,TGTGCCAGCAGTCTTTCAGGGATCGGGGATGGCTACACCTTC
-,TRBJ1-4,TRBV6-6,-,CASSGGWAGGEKLFF,TGTGCCAGCAGTGGCGGCTGGGCCGGTGGTGAAAAACTGTTTTTT
few,TRBJ1-6,TRBV7-9,-,CASSFRSSYNSPLHF,TGTGCCAGCAGCTTTCGGAGCTCCTATAATTCACCCCTCCACTTT
once,TRBJ1-1,TRBV5-1,-,CASSDPGTVEAFF,TGCGCCAGCAGCGACCCCGGGACCGTTGAAGCTTTCTTT
-,TRBJ1-5,TRBV20-1,-,CSARDLGTTHF,TGCAGTGCTAGAGATTTGGGGACAACCCATTTT
few,TRBJ1-1,TRBV7-2,-,CASSLGRESREAFF,TGTGCCAGCAGCTTAGGCAGGGAGTCTCGGGAAGCTTTCTTT
few,TRBJ1-4,TRBV5-1,-,CASSPDRLDEKLFF,TGCGCCAGCAGCCCTGACAGGCTTGATGAAAAACTGTTTTTT
few,TRBJ2-1,TRBV29-1,-,CSVERGDRKRSYNEQFF,TGCAGCGTTGAGAGGGGAGACAGGAAGCGTTCCTACAATGAGCAGTTCTTC
-,TRBJ2-3,TRBV30,-,CAWSAGGGSDTQYF,TGTGCCTGGAGTGCAGGTGGGGGCTCAGATACGCAGTATTTT
few,TRBJ2-3,TRBV7-2,-,CASSLGADAGRRQYF,TGTGCCAGCAGCTTAGGGGCCGATGCGGGGCGAAGGCAGTATTTT
few,TRBJ2-3,TRBV5-1,-,CASSVRVTDTQYF,TGCGCCAGCAGCGTCCGGGTCACAGATACGCAGTATTTT
many,TRBJ1-1,TRBV27,-,CASSSPGGYTEAFF,TGTGCCAGCAGTTCCCCTGGAGGGTACACTGAAGCTTTCTTT
many,TRBJ2-5,TRBV7-9,-,CASSLSEETQYF,TGTGCCAGCAGCTTGTCCGAAGAGACCCAGTACTTC
-,TRBJ1-2,TRBV24-1,-,CATSDRDGYGYTF,TGTGCCACCAGTGATAGGGACGGGTATGGCTACACCTTC
few,TRBJ2-4,TRBV20-1,-,CSARESVAKNIQYF,TGCAGTGCTAGAGAATCGGTGGCCAAAAACATTCAGTACTTC